The 17 T cell receptor beta chains in this list originate from one sample, sequenced in a study of cytomegalovirus exposure and HLA in healthy donors. Primers for the PCR totalled 60 Vbeta and 13 Jbeta. Generated by immunoSEQ multiplex PCR, the TCRdb table keeps only in-frame clones and is missing some. The sample has some 140,000 clones, 76% seen once. The sample consisted of PBMCs. The receptor set was obtained from a man aged 35-49 years in good health and CMV-seronegative.

This clone has a single count. This rearrangement joins TRBV30 to TRBJ1-3; the D gene is possibly TRBD1 (6 bases). The CDR3 runs to 14 residues. Germline-derived CDR1 and CDR2 are GTSNPN and SVGIG (reference sequence). The ends were cut back, 1 base at V and 0 bases at J, with 7 bases in the middle. DNA of the CDR3: TGTGCCTGGAGTGAAGGGGGCTCTGGAAACACCATATATTTT. This gives the protein CAWSEGGSGNTIYF.

The chain couples TRBV6-1 to TRBJ1-2, with a tentative D call TRBD1 (6 bases). V was clipped by 5 bases and J by 10 bases, with 17 bases between them. Germline V lookup: CDR1 MNHNS, CDR2 SASEGT. The CDR3 length is 13 residues. DNA for the CDR3: TGTGCCAGCAGTCCCGAGGACAGCCGATACTACACCTTC. Its protein is CASSPEDSRYYTF.

As to this clone: The junction shows a germline mismatch at one end, possibly a read error. The J gene is TRBJ2-3, the V gene TRBV6-1; D is ambiguous. Germline values: CDR1 MNHNS, CDR2 SASEGT. This CDR3 region has 14 residues. CDR3 coding DNA: TGTGCCAGCAGCGAAGGGTCGCGGAAAGATACGCAGTATTTT. Translating it yields CASSEGSRKDTQYF.

The rearrangement uses TRBV5-8 and TRBJ2-1; no reliable D call. CDR1 is SGHTS and CDR2 is YDEGEE in the germline V gene. This CDR3 has 14 amino acids. Trimming shortened V by 4 bases and J by 4 bases, and 12 bases separated the two germline ends. This CDR3 reads CASSLGSVYNEQFF. Here the CDR3 DNA reads TGTGCCAGCAGCCTTGGTTCGGTTTACAATGAGCAGTTCTTC.

DNA of the CDR3: TGTGCCAGCTCACCCCAGGGGCAAACCCGTGAAGAGCAGTACTTC. Amino acids: CASSPQGQTREEQYF. The chain recombines TRBV18 with TRBJ2-7, with TRBD1 as a possible D gene (6 bases). Germline CDR1 reads KGHSH; CDR2 reads LQKENI. The CDR3 loop spans 15 amino acids. V was shortened by 3 bases and J by 7 bases, with 19 bases between the two germline ends.

The chain combines TRBV10-3 with TRBJ1-4, with 9 bases matching TRBD1. The germline V gene encodes CDR1 ENHRY and CDR2 SYGVKD. The V and J ends lost 6 bases and 5 bases, in that order; junction bases with no gene match: 4. This CDR3 region has 14 residues. CDR3 DNA: TGTGCCATCAGACCGGGACAGGGAAATGAAAAACTGTTTTTT. It specifies CAIRPGQGNEKLFF.

V and J are TRBV23-1 and TRBJ2-2; unclear D gene. TRBV23-1 is marked as an open reading frame, function uncertain. V was cut by 0 bases and J by 0 bases, with 5 bases left in between. This CDR3 contains 15 residues. The CDR3 DNA reads TGCGCCAGCAGTCAATCCCCAGCGAACACCGGGGAGCTGTTTTTT. Its translation is CASSQSPANTGELFF.

The chain is built from TRBV28 and TRBJ1-2, with a possible D match to TRBD1 (6 bases). The germline V gene has CDR1 MDHEN and CDR2 SYDVKM. The CDR3 contains 13 residues. V was pared by 6 bases and J by 7 bases, with 15 bases between. The DNA of the CDR3 is TGTGCCAGCAGCTTACCAGGGGAGAGTGGCTACACCTTC. This sequence encodes CASSLPGESGYTF.

The chain combines TRBV5-4 with TRBJ1-1; D possibly corresponds to TRBD1 (6 bases). CDR1 is SGHNT and CDR2 is YYREEE in the germline V gene (reference sequence). The CDR3 is made up of 16 amino acids. V lost 5 bases and J lost 2, with 19 bases in between. Here the CDR3 DNA reads TGTGCCAGCAGGGGGGGGGCCGGGACACCTAACACTGAAGCTTTCTTT. Protein product: CASRGGAGTPNTEAFF. Filled out from reference TRBV5-4 and TRBJ1-1, the complete variable domain reads ETGVTQSPTHLIKTRGQQVTLRCSSQSGHNTVSWYQQALGQGPQFIFQYYREEENGRGNFPPRFSGLQFPNYSSELNVNALELDDSALYLCASRGGAGTPNTEAFFGQGTRLTVV.

The chain uses TRBV25-1 and TRBJ1-2; TRBD1 agrees at 12 bases. There are 13 residues in the CDR3. Germline loops: CDR1 MGHDK, CDR2 SYGVNS. The trim removed 8 bases at V and 4 bases at J, leaving 2 bases unmatched. The CDR3 is CASRDRGPYGYTF. DNA for the CDR3: TGTGCCAGCCGGGACAGGGGGCCCTATGGCTACACCTTC.

V usage is TRBV11-2 and J usage is TRBJ2-5; D unclear. The ends were cut back, 4 bases at V and 0 bases at J, with 3 bases in the middle. CDR1 is SGHAT and CDR2 is FQNNGV in the germline V gene. The CDR3 loop spans 12 amino acids. The DNA of the CDR3 is TGTGCCAGCAGCTCGTACCAAGAGACCCAGTACTTC. Its translation is CASSSYQETQYF. The full variable domain, completed using reference TRBV11-2 and TRBJ2-5, is EAGVAQSPRYKIIEKRQSVAFWCNPISGHATLYWYQQILGQGPKLLIQFQNNGVVDDSQLPKDRFSAERLKGVDSTLKIQPAKLEDSAVYLCASSSYQETQYFGPGTRLLVL.

This clone has only one observation. The chain links TRBV7-6 to TRBJ1-1; D gene uncertain. V dropped 5 bases and J dropped 3 bases, with 16 bases sitting between them. This CDR3 is built from 15 residues. CDR1 SGHVS and CDR2 FNYEAQ come from the germline V gene. The CDR3 nucleotides read TGTGCCAGCAGCGCTCTGGACGGGGTAGACACTGAAGCTTTCTTT. Amino acids: CASSALDGVDTEAFF.

This chain links TRBV2 with TRBJ2-2, with a possible D match to TRBD1 (6 bases). Germline CDR1 reads SNHLY; CDR2 reads FYNNEI. CDR3 length: 15 amino acids. Trimming removed 7 bases at V and 0 bases at J, with 12 bases between. The CDR3 DNA sequence: TGTGCCAGCACAAAACAGGGCCCGAACACCGGGGAGCTGTTTTTT. This encodes CASTKQGPNTGELFF.

V usage is TRBV19 and J usage is TRBJ1-2; 8 bases are shared with TRBD1. V gave up 5 bases and J gave up 7 bases; unmatched junction bases: 6. Germline loops: CDR1 LNHDA, CDR2 SQIVND (reference sequence). The CDR3 has 13 amino acids. CDR3 sequence reads: CASSPTGGSGYTF. The CDR3 DNA is TGTGCCAGTAGTCCAACAGGGGGAAGTGGCTACACCTTC.

The gene calls are TRBV6-5 and TRBJ2-3; 7 positions agree with TRBD2. Germline V CDR1 and CDR2: MNHEY, SVGAGI. The CDR3 contains 14 residues. V lost 2 bases and J lost 7; bases outside the gene matches: 6. The CDR3 protein is CASSYGAGKYTQYF. The CDR3 DNA sequence: TGTGCCAGCAGTTACGGAGCGGGAAAGTATACGCAGTATTTT.

The V and J genes are TRBV6-5 and TRBJ2-5; tentative D call: TRBD2 (5 bases). Germline V CDR1 and CDR2: MNHEY, SVGAGI. Trimming cost V 1 base and J 4 bases, with 10 bases left between them. This CDR3 region has 14 residues. The CDR3 DNA sequence: TGTGCCAGCAGTTACTTGAGGGTAGGAGAGACCCAGTACTTC. Translated: CASSYLRVGETQYF.

The rearrangement joins TRBV7-6 to TRBJ2-5; 8 nucleotides agree with TRBD2. The V gene end was trimmed by 4 bases and the J gene end by 2 bases; junction bases not matched to a gene: 6. The CDR3 spans 15 residues. Looked up from germline, CDR1 is SGHVS and CDR2 is FNYEAQ. CDR3 residues: CASSSYSGGQETQYF. For the CDR3, the DNA is TGTGCCAGCAGCTCGTACTCGGGGGGGCAAGAGACCCAGTACTTC.